Listed here are 11 T cell receptor beta chains from one sample, sequenced in a study of blood T cell repertoires in COVID-19. Method: immunoSEQ multiplex PCR; TCRdb's copy keeps in-frame clones and lacks some. The sample lists about 140,000 clones, about 89% occurring once. The sequenced material came from peripheral blood. The source of these receptors is a man between 60 and 75 years old with active or convalescent COVID-19.

This clone was counted a few times. The CDR3: CASSHYRSGYTF. CDR3 nucleotides: TGTGCCAGCAGCCATTACCGAAGCGGCTACACCTTC. The chain uses TRBV3-1 (or the pseudogene TRBV3-2) and TRBJ1-2; D remains ambiguous. The CDR3 contains 12 residues. From germline, CDR1 is LGHDT and CDR2 YNNKEL (reference sequence). With 3 bases removed from V and 8 bases from J, the gap between germline ends came to 10 bases.

The rearrangement links TRBV13 to TRBJ2-3; D is perhaps TRBD1 (5 bases). Trimming pared 3 bases from V and 4 bases from J, leaving 8 bases between. This CDR3 has 13 residues. Germline V gives CDR1 PRHDT, CDR2 FYEKMQ (reference sequence). The CDR3 is CASSLLQADTQYF. The CDR3 region has the DNA TGTGCCAGCAGCTTGCTACAGGCAGATACGCAGTATTTT.

The rearrangement uses TRBV5-5 and TRBJ2-7, with a possible D match to TRBD1 (5 bases). V was clipped by 1 base and J by 3 bases, with 14 bases between them. CDR3 length: 15 amino acids. Germline loops: CDR1 SGHKS, CDR2 YYEKEE (reference sequence). In nucleotides, the CDR3 is TGTGCCAGCAGCTTGAATAGTCAGGGTGACTACGAGCAGTACTTC. Encoded protein: CASSLNSQGDYEQYF.

The chain combines TRBV29-1 with TRBJ1-1, with unresolved D. The CDR3 extends over 13 amino acids. The ends were cut back, 5 bases at V and 0 bases at J, with 10 bases in the middle. CDR1 SQVTM and CDR2 ANQGSEA come from the germline V gene. Here the CDR3 reads CSVYAQLNTEAFF. Here the CDR3 DNA reads TGCAGCGTTTACGCACAGCTGAACACTGAAGCTTTCTTT.

The V call is TRBV13, the J call TRBJ2-5, with D perhaps matching TRBD2 (6 bases). Germline lookup yields CDR1 PRHDT and CDR2 FYEKMQ (reference sequence). The CDR3 is 12 residues long. Trimming removed 5 bases at V and 7 bases at J, with 11 bases between. CDR3 protein: CASSVRRGTQYF. DNA of the CDR3: TGTGCCAGCAGCGTGAGGAGGGGGACCCAGTACTTC.

V usage is TRBV2 and J usage is TRBJ1-1; D remains ambiguous. The CDR3 sequence is 14 residues long. From germline, CDR1 is SNHLY and CDR2 FYNNEI. The ends were cut back, 5 bases at V and 0 bases at J, with 10 bases in the middle. The CDR3 region is CASSKTTVNTEAFF. CDR3 bases: TGTGCCAGCAGTAAAACAACAGTGAACACTGAAGCTTTCTTT.

The V and J genes are TRBV3-1 (or the pseudogene TRBV3-2) and TRBJ2-7; D remains unclear. Germline V lookup: CDR1 LGHDT, CDR2 YNNKEL (reference sequence). Trimming pared 3 bases from V and 0 bases from J, leaving 6 bases between. The CDR3 has 13 residues. The CDR3 region has the DNA TGTGCCAGCAGCCATCGTATCTCCTACGAGCAGTACTTC. It codes for CASSHRISYEQYF.

The rearrangement joins TRBV4-3 to TRBJ1-1; no firm D call. The CDR3 has 13 residues. Germline V lookup: CDR1 LGHNA, CDR2 YSLEER. Trimming removed 8 bases from V and 1 base from J, with 11 bases in between. The CDR3 DNA reads as TGCGCCAGCTCCGGAGAGGGGAACACTGAAGCTTTCTTT. Its protein is CASSGEGNTEAFF.

The chain has TRBV6-2 or TRBV6-3 and TRBJ2-7; possible D gene TRBD1, 6 bases. The CDR3 has 14 amino acids. Germline CDR1 reads MNHEY; CDR2 reads SVGEGT. Trimming shortened V by 0 bases and J by 3 bases, and 9 bases separated the two germline ends. DNA for the CDR3: TGTGCCAGCAGTTACTCGGGGGCCCACTACGAGCAGTACTTC. Its protein product is CASSYSGAHYEQYF.

The chain employs TRBV30 and TRBJ1-2; TRBD1 might be the D (5 bases). The germline V gene has CDR1 GTSNPN and CDR2 SVGIG (reference sequence). This CDR3 contains 12 residues. V gave up 3 bases and J gave up 7 bases, with 12 bases separating them. DNA for the CDR3: TGTGCCTGGAGCGTGACAGCGCGTGGCTACACCTTC. It specifies CAWSVTARGYTF. Complete variable domain (other parts from reference TRBV30 and TRBJ1-2): SQTIHQWPATLVQPVGSPLSLECTVEGTSNPNLYWYRQAAGRGLQLLFYSVGIGQISSEVPQNLSASRPQDRQFILSSKKLLLSDSGFYLCAWSVTARGYTFGSGTRLTVV.

The chain recombines TRBV2 with TRBJ2-1; 12 bases agree with TRBD2. The CDR3 has 16 amino acids. Trimming took 4 bases from V and 5 from J; bases not matched to a gene: 6. Germline CDR1 SNHLY, CDR2 FYNNEI. CDR3 loop: CASSGLAGARDNEQFF. Here the CDR3 DNA reads TGTGCCAGCAGTGGACTAGCGGGAGCTAGGGACAATGAGCAGTTCTTC.